The 5 T cell receptor beta chains in this list originate from one sample, sequenced in a study of T cell repertoires in cytomegalovirus infection. A single record per CDR3 protein comes from TCRdb applying MiXCR to the reads. Altogether about 740,000 distinct CDR3 sequences are present, 35% to 45% being singletons, with the ten largest covering 2.8%. The sequencing input was PBMCs. The source is a human donor in good health (CMV status not recorded). Some clones in this sample may be carry-over from other donors' samples.

V is TRBV20-1 and J is TRBJ2-5; weak D call: TRBD1 (6 bases). The CDR3 has 12 amino acids. The germline V gene has CDR1 DFQATT and CDR2 SNEGSKA (reference sequence). V shed 5 bases and J shed 4 bases, with 11 bases lying between them. CDR3 in amino acids: CSAATGPETQYF. DNA of the CDR3: TGCAGTGCTGCTACAGGGCCAGAGACCCAGTACTTC.

This clonotype was recorded at least ten times. V gene TRBV11-3 combines with J gene TRBJ2-3; 9 bases are a match to TRBD1. Germline V gives CDR1 SGHNT, CDR2 YENEEA. J lost 0 bases, V lost 4 bases, and 2 bases had no gene match. The CDR3 length is 15 residues. This chain's CDR3 is CASSSGQGSTDTQYF. The CDR3 DNA follows: TGTGCCAGCAGCTCCGGACAGGGGAGCACAGATACGCAGTATTTT. The whole variable domain, remainder taken from reference TRBV11-3 and TRBJ2-3, is EAGVVQSPRYKIIEKKQPVAFWCNPISGHNTLYWYLQNLGQGPELLIRYENEEAVDDSQLPKDRFSAERLKGVDSTLKIQPAELGDSAVYLCASSSGQGSTDTQYFGPGTRLTVL.

The chain joins TRBV11-2 to TRBJ2-6; weak D call: TRBD1 (5 bases). Germline CDR1 is SGHAT and CDR2 is FQNNGV. Trimming stripped 7 bases from V and 0 bases from J, with 19 bases between. This CDR3 has 18 amino acids. The CDR3 coding sequence is TGTGCCAGCACCTCCCGTGAAGGGGATATCTCTGGGGCCAACGTCCTGACTTTC. It translates to CASTSREGDISGANVLTF. Full variable domain (rest looked up from reference TRBV11-2 and TRBJ2-6): EAGVAQSPRYKIIEKRQSVAFWCNPISGHATLYWYQQILGQGPKLLIQFQNNGVVDDSQLPKDRFSAERLKGVDSTLKIQPAKLEDSAVYLCASTSREGDISGANVLTFGAGSRLTVL.

The chain carries TRBV15 and TRBJ1-6; D is perhaps TRBD1 (6 bases). Germline CDR1 LNHNV, CDR2 YYDKDF (reference sequence). This CDR3 spans 19 amino acids. V lost 3 bases and J lost 0, with 18 bases in between. CDR3: CATSSQFTGSSSYNSPLHF. Written as DNA, the CDR3 is TGTGCCACCAGCAGCCAGTTCACAGGGTCGAGCTCCTATAATTCACCCCTCCACTTT.

The rearrangement joins TRBV6-4 to TRBJ2-3; D is possibly TRBD2 (5 bases). Germline V gene data show CDR1 as MRHNA and CDR2 as SNTAGT. The CDR3 is made up of 14 amino acids. Between the trimmed V and J ends, which lost 2 bases and 6 bases, there was a span of 12 bases. The CDR3: CASSDEGQVDTQYF. The CDR3 bases are TGTGCCAGCAGTGACGAGGGCCAGGTCGATACGCAGTATTTT.